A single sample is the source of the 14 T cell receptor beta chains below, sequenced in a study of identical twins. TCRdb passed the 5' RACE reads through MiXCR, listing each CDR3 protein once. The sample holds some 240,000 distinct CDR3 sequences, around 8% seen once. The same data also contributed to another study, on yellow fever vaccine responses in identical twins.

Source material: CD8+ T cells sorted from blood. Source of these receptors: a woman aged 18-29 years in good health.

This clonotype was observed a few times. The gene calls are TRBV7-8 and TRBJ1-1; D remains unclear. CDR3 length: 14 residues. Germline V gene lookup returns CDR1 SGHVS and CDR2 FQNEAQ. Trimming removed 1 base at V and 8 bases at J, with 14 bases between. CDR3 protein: CASSLEPHTPEAFF. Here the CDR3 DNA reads TGTGCCAGCAGCTTAGAACCCCACACCCCCGAAGCTTTCTTT.

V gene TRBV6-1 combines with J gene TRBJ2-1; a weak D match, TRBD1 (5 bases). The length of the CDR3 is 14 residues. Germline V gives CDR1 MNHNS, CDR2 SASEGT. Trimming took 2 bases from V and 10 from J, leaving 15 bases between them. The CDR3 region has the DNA TGTGCCAGCAGTGAAATTCAGGACATTGGCGAGCAGTTCTTC. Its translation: CASSEIQDIGEQFF.

CDR3 in amino acids: CASSQEETSTDTQYF. DNA for the CDR3: TGTGCCAGCAGCCAAGAGGAGACTAGCACAGATACGCAGTATTTT. This chain links TRBV3-1 with TRBJ2-3; D remains unclear. CDR3 size: 15 residues. V was pared by 0 bases and J by 0 bases, with 7 bases between. Per the germline V gene, CDR1 is LGHDT and CDR2 is YNNKEL (reference sequence).

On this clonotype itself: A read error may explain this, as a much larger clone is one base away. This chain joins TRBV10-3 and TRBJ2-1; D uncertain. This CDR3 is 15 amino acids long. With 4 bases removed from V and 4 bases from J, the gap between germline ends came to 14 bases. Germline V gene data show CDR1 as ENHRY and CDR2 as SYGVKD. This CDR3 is CAISGVVSSYNEQFF. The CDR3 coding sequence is TGTGCCATCAGTGGGGTCGTCAGCTCTTACAATGAGCAGTTCTTC.

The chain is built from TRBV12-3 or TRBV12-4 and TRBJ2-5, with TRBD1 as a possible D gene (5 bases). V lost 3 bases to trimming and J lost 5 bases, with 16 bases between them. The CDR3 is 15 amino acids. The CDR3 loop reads CASSLAQAVRETQYF. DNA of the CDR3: TGTGCCAGCAGTTTGGCACAGGCCGTTCGGGAGACCCAGTACTTC.

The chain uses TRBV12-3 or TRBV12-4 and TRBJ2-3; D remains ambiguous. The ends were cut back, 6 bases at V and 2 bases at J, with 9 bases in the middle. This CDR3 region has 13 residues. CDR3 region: CASRTPDTDTQYF. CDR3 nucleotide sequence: TGTGCCAGCAGGACCCCGGACACAGATACGCAGTATTTT.

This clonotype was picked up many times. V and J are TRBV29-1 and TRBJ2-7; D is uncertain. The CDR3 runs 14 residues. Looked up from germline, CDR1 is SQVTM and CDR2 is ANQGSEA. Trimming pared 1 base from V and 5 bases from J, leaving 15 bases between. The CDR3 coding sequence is TGCAGCGTTGAAGTCCCCTATCGCAAAGACGAGCAGTACTTC. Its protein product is CSVEVPYRKDEQYF.

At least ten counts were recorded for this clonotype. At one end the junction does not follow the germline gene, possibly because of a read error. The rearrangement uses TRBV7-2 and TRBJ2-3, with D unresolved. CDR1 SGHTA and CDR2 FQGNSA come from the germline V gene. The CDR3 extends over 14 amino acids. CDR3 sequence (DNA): TGTGCCAGCAGTTTAGTTACTAGCACAGATACGCAGTATTTT. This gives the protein CASSLVTSTDTQYF.

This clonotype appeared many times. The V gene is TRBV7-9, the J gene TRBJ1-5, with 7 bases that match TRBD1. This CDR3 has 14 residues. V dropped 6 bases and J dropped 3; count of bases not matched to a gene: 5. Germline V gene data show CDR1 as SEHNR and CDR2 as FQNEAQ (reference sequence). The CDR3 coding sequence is TGTGCCAGCAGTCGACAGGGAAACAATCAGCCCCAGCATTTT. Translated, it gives CASSRQGNNQPQHF.

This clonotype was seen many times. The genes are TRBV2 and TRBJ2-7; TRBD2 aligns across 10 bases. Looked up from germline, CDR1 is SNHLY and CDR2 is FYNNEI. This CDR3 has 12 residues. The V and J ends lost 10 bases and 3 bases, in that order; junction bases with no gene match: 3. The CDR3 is CATLAGVYEQYF. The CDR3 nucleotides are TGTGCCACCCTAGCGGGAGTCTACGAGCAGTACTTC. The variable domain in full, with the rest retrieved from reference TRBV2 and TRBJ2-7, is EPEVTQTPSHQVTQMGQEVILRCVPISNHLYFYWYRQILGQKVEFLVSFYNNEISEKSEIFDDQFSVERPDGSNFTLKIRSTKLEDSAMYFCATLAGVYEQYFGPGTRLTVT.

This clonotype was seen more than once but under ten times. This CDR3 is CSAMVSGTPSYEQYF. CDR3 in DNA: TGCAGTGCTATGGTTAGCGGAACCCCCTCCTACGAGCAGTACTTC. The rearrangement uses TRBV20-1 and TRBJ2-7, with a possible D match to TRBD2 (6 bases). V was cut by 4 bases and J by 0 bases, with 16 bases left in between. The CDR3 is made up of 15 amino acids. CDR1 DFQATT and CDR2 SNEGSKA come from the germline V gene (reference sequence).

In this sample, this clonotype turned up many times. The CDR3 spells CASSPFQGPTYEQYF. CDR3 nucleotides: TGTGCCAGCAGCCCATTTCAAGGTCCTACCTACGAGCAGTACTTC. The chain carries TRBV7-8 and TRBJ2-7; the D is unclear. CDR1 SGHVS and CDR2 FQNEAQ come from the germline V gene. The CDR3 runs to 15 residues. Trimming cost V 5 bases and J 2 bases, with 16 bases left between them.

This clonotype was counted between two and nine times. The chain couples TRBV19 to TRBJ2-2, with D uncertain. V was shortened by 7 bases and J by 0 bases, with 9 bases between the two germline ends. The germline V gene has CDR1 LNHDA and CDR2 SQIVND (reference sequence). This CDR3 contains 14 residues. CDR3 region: CASTFTANTGELFF. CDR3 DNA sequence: TGTGCCAGTACTTTCACAGCGAACACCGGGGAGCTGTTTTTT.

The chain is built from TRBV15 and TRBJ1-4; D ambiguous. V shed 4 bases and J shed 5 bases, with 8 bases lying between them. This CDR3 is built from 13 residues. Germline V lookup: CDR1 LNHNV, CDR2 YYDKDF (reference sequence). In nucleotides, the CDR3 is TGTGCCACCAGCAAGAGATCAAATGAAAAACTGTTTTTT. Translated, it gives CATSKRSNEKLFF. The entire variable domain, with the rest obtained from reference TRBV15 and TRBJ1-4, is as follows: DAMVIQNPRYQVTQFGKPVTLSCSQTLNHNVMYWYQQKSSQAPKLLFHYYDKDFNNEADTPDNFQSRRPNTSFCFLDIRSPGLGDTAMYLCATSKRSNEKLFFGSGTQLSVL.